The 25 T cell receptor beta chains in this list originate from one sample, sequenced in a study of vaccination and CD4 T cells after COVID-19. Treatment denoted: approximately 9-day PBMC culture with coronavirus spike peptide pools or control peptides (ViraFEST assay). Sequencing of DNA taken from cultured CD4+ T cells relied on the Oncomine TCR Beta short-read assay. TCRdb re-called the PCR reads through MiXCR, storing one row per CDR3 protein. Among just under 20,000 distinct CDR3 sequences listed, under 65% were seen once. No antigen has been identified for these receptors. Sequenced: CD4+ T cells from blood, cultured in vitro. Source of these receptors: a human donor who had recovered from COVID-19.

In this sample, this clonotype turned up a few times. The rearrangement joins TRBV19 to TRBJ1-1; the D is unclear. This CDR3 spans 14 amino acids. Germline CDR1 LNHDA, CDR2 SQIVND (reference sequence). Trimming took off 2 bases at V and 8 bases at J, with 15 bases between the two ends. In DNA, the CDR3 is TGTGCCAGTAGTATATCTTCAAGCGCGCTGGAAGCTTTCTTT. It specifies CASSISSSALEAFF.

The V and J genes are TRBV7-3 and TRBJ2-3; no definite D call. The CDR3 loop spans 13 amino acids. The V end lost 4 bases, the J end lost 8 bases, and 13 bases lay between the germline ends. The V gene's germline CDR1 is SGHTA and CDR2 FQGTGA. The CDR3 DNA follows: TGTGCCAGCAGCTCCCTAAGCGTTGGTACGCAGTATTTT. Translating it yields CASSSLSVGTQYF. The full variable domain, rest sourced from reference TRBV7-3 and TRBJ2-3, is GAGVSQTPSNKVTEKGKYVELRCDPISGHTALYWYRQSLGQGPEFLIYFQGTGAADDSGLPNDRFFAVRPEGSVSTLKIQRTERGDSAVYLCASSSLSVGTQYFGPGTRLTVL.

The V and J genes are TRBV20-1 and TRBJ2-7; tentatively, D is TRBD1 (7 bases). The CDR3 loop spans 15 amino acids. Germline V gene data show CDR1 as DFQATT and CDR2 as SNEGSKA (reference sequence). V was shortened by 0 bases and J by 0 bases, with 12 bases between the two germline ends. The CDR3 nucleotides read TGCAGTGCTAGAGATCCAGGGGGGAGCTCCTACGAGCAGTACTTC. It encodes CSARDPGGSSYEQYF.

V gene TRBV7-2 combines with J gene TRBJ2-7, with TRBD2 matching 11 bases. In germline, CDR1 is SGHTA, CDR2 FQGNSA. The CDR3 spans 16 residues. Losses at the gene ends were 1 base for V and 3 bases for J; bases not matched to a gene: 5. The CDR3: CASSLGGTSGYYEQYF. In nucleotides, the CDR3 is TGTGCCAGCAGCTTAGGGGGGACTAGCGGATACTACGAGCAGTACTTC.

The gene calls are TRBV11-3 and TRBJ2-6; 7 bases align to TRBD1. J gave up 2 bases and V 5 bases, and 3 bases lay outside the gene matches. Germline V gene sequence: CDR1 SGHNT, CDR2 YENEEA. This CDR3 spans 15 amino acids. In DNA form, the CDR3 reads TGTGCCAGCAGCCAACAGGGGACTGGGGCCAACGTCCTGACTTTC. The encoded protein is CASSQQGTGANVLTF.

J is TRBJ1-1 and V is TRBV19; possibly TRBD1 for D (6 bases). V was pared by 5 bases and J by 3 bases, with 19 bases between. The CDR3 runs 16 residues. Germline CDR1 reads LNHDA; CDR2 reads SQIVND (reference sequence). In DNA, the CDR3 is TGTGCCAGTAGTCTCCCGGGACAAAAACTGTACACTGAAGCTTTCTTT. It translates to CASSLPGQKLYTEAFF.

CDR3 DNA: TGTGCCAGCAGCGCGGGGGGAAGCACAGATACGCAGTATTTT. Amino acids: CASSAGGSTDTQYF. J is TRBJ2-3 and V is TRBV11-1, with 8 bases lining up with TRBD2. This CDR3 has 14 amino acids. Unmatched junction bases numbered 1, after V lost 5 bases and J lost 0 bases. Germline V gives CDR1 SGHAT, CDR2 FQDESV (reference sequence).

This clonotype has a single count. The chain joins TRBV12-3 or TRBV12-4 to TRBJ1-1; no clear D gene. The CDR3 consists of 13 residues. Trimming removed 6 bases from V and 1 base from J, with 9 bases in between. As DNA, the CDR3 is TGTGCCAGCAGCTCGGACTGGAACACTGAAGCTTTCTTT. As protein: CASSSDWNTEAFF.

V usage is TRBV27 and J usage is TRBJ1-5, with no clear D. There are 12 residues in the CDR3. In germline, CDR1 is MNHEY, CDR2 SMNVEV (reference sequence). Trimming cost V 5 bases and J 6 bases, with 8 bases left between them. CDR3 sequence: CASSLAGQPQHF. Here the CDR3 DNA reads TGTGCCAGCAGTCTGGCTGGTCAGCCCCAGCATTTT.

The chain carries TRBV2 and TRBJ2-3, with 9 bases that match TRBD2. This CDR3 has 14 amino acids. In germline, CDR1 is SNHLY, CDR2 FYNNEI. V gave up 8 bases and J gave up 8 bases; unmatched junction bases: 11. CDR3 sequence reads: CASLVSGGLGTQYF. The CDR3 DNA reads TGTGCCAGCTTGGTTAGCGGGGGACTAGGTACGCAGTATTTT.

CDR3 nucleotides: TGTGCCACCGCGGGGGGGGGAAACACCGGGGAGCTGTTTTTT. Translated, it gives CATAGGGNTGELFF. The chain uses TRBV24-1 and TRBJ2-2; 9 bases agree with TRBD2. Germline CDR1 KGHDR, CDR2 SFDVKD. The CDR3 covers 14 residues. With V trimmed by 9 bases and J by 2 bases, 3 bases remained unmatched.

Points on this clonotype: One end of the junction does not line up with germline, which may come from a read error. This chain uses TRBV6-5 with TRBJ2-3, with 8 bases fitting TRBD1. Germline-derived CDR1 and CDR2 are MNHEY and SVGAGI. This CDR3 spans 13 amino acids. CDR3 in DNA: TGTGCCAGCAGTAACTCGGGACAGGCTACGCAGTATTTT. This sequence encodes CASSNSGQATQYF.

The chain has TRBV24-1 and TRBJ2-4; tentatively, D is TRBD1 or TRBD2 (6 bases each). The V gene lost 3 bases and the J gene lost 7 bases, with 15 bases spanning the gap. Germline values: CDR1 KGHDR, CDR2 SFDVKD. The CDR3 runs 15 residues. The CDR3 nucleotides are TGTGCCACCAGTGATCCGGCGGGACAACGTAACATTCAGTACTTC. Amino acid sequence: CATSDPAGQRNIQYF.

The chain joins TRBV20-1 to TRBJ2-3; no clear D gene. The CDR3 is 14 amino acids. The germline V and J ends were trimmed by 3 bases and 0 bases, with 10 bases remaining between them. Germline-derived CDR1 and CDR2 are DFQATT and SNEGSKA (reference sequence). This CDR3 is CSASTGSSTDTQYF. CDR3 DNA: TGCAGTGCTAGTACCGGATCTAGCACAGATACGCAGTATTTT.

The CDR3 DNA reads as TGTGCCAGCAGCTTACTCTGGACAGGGTGGCAGTACTTC. It specifies CASSLLWTGWQYF. J is TRBJ2-7 and V is TRBV11-2, with 8 bases lining up with TRBD1. V trimming: 2 bases; J trimming: 9 bases; junction bases outside the gene matches: 6. CDR1 SGHAT and CDR2 FQNNGV come from the germline V gene. This CDR3 region has 13 residues.

This clonotype is a singleton in its sample. This chain links TRBV4-2 with TRBJ2-1; tentative D call: TRBD1 (5 bases). This CDR3 is built from 15 residues. With 1 base removed from V and 7 bases from J, the gap between germline ends came to 14 bases. The V gene's germline CDR1 is LGHNA and CDR2 YNFKEQ. The CDR3 here is CASSQGAGYGNEQFF. CDR3 bases: TGTGCCAGCAGCCAAGGGGCAGGGTATGGGAATGAGCAGTTCTTC.

This clonotype was counted only a few times. The V gene is TRBV20-1, the J gene TRBJ1-2; D perhaps matches TRBD1 (5 bases). The CDR3 length is 13 residues. Trimming pared 3 bases from V and 2 bases from J, leaving 10 bases between. Germline CDR1 and CDR2: DFQATT and SNEGSKA (reference sequence). The CDR3 DNA sequence: TGCAGTGCTAGGCGGGACGGCAACTATGGCTACACCTTC. It is translated as CSARRDGNYGYTF.

The CDR3 region is CAWSVRRNTEAFF. CDR3 coding DNA: TGTGCCTGGAGTGTACGGCGAAACACTGAAGCTTTCTTT. The chain is built from TRBV30 and TRBJ1-1, with D uncertain. The CDR3 loop spans 13 amino acids. Germline V gives CDR1 GTSNPN, CDR2 SVGIG (reference sequence). Trimming removed 0 bases at V and 2 bases at J, with 7 bases between.

The rearrangement uses TRBV15 and TRBJ2-1; perhaps TRBD1 as D (5 bases). Germline CDR1 LNHNV, CDR2 YYDKDF (reference sequence). Trimming removed 7 bases from V and 8 bases from J, with 18 bases in between. The length of the CDR3 is 14 residues. CDR3 nucleotide sequence: TGTGCCACCACAAAAGACCCAGGGTCGGATGAGCAGTTCTTC. Amino acids: CATTKDPGSDEQFF.

The V call is TRBV2, the J call TRBJ1-1; 10 bases line up with TRBD1. CDR1 and CDR2 from the germline V gene are SNHLY and FYNNEI. CDR3 length: 17 amino acids. Trimming removed 9 bases from V and 0 bases from J; junction bases left unmatched: 13. CDR3 loop: CASARPGTGAVNTEAFF. In nucleotides, the CDR3 is TGTGCCAGTGCGCGGCCCGGGACAGGGGCGGTGAACACTGAAGCTTTCTTT. The full variable domain, completed using reference TRBV2 and TRBJ1-1, is EPEVTQTPSHQVTQMGQEVILRCVPISNHLYFYWYRQILGQKVEFLVSFYNNEISEKSEIFDDQFSVERPDGSNFTLKIRSTKLEDSAMYFCASARPGTGAVNTEAFFGQGTRLTVV.

This clonotype appeared a few times. V and J are TRBV20-1 and TRBJ2-1, with 7 bases lining up with TRBD1. The CDR3 runs 14 residues. Germline V gene data show CDR1 as DFQATT and CDR2 as SNEGSKA (reference sequence). V lost 1 base to trimming and J lost 3 bases; unmatched junction nucleotides: 3. CDR3 nucleotide sequence: TGCAGTGCTAGAGGGGACAGCGGCTACAATGAGCAGTTCTTC. The encoded protein is CSARGDSGYNEQFF.

This clonotype rates as medium-sized (0.01 to 0.1%). The rearrangement joins TRBV20-1 to TRBJ1-2; maybe TRBD1 (6 bases). The CDR3 totals 13 residues. Germline V gives CDR1 DFQATT, CDR2 SNEGSKA (reference sequence). V lost 2 bases to trimming and J lost 4 bases, with 11 bases between them. The CDR3 region has the DNA TGCAGTGCTAGACGGGACACCGTCTATGGCTACACCTTC. It yields the protein CSARRDTVYGYTF.

This clonotype came up a few times. V gene TRBV11-3 combines with J gene TRBJ1-2, with 9 nucleotides matching TRBD1. The CDR3 spans 14 residues. Germline V gives CDR1 SGHNT, CDR2 YENEEA. Trimming at V came to 5 bases and at J to 3 bases, leaving 4 bases not matched to a gene. The CDR3 region has the DNA TGTGCCAGCAGCCCACGGACAGGGGACTATGGCTACACCTTC. Its protein is CASSPRTGDYGYTF. The full variable domain, completed using reference TRBV11-3 and TRBJ1-2, is EAGVVQSPRYKIIEKKQPVAFWCNPISGHNTLYWYLQNLGQGPELLIRYENEEAVDDSQLPKDRFSAERLKGVDSTLKIQPAELGDSAVYLCASSPRTGDYGYTFGSGTRLTVV.

This clonotype was picked up a small number of times. This chain connects TRBV24-1 to TRBJ1-5; the D is unclear. The CDR3 sequence is 12 residues long. The V end was cut by 4 bases, the J end by 5 bases, with 5 bases between. From germline, CDR1 is KGHDR and CDR2 SFDVKD. For the CDR3, the DNA is TGTGCCACCAGTGACCCCGATCAGCCCCAGCATTTT. Encoded protein: CATSDPDQPQHF.

The chain combines TRBV14 with TRBJ2-3; 9 bases are a match to TRBD2. The CDR3 sequence is 16 residues long. Germline loops: CDR1 SGHDN, CDR2 FVKESK. With 4 bases clipped from V and 1 base from J, the junction kept 6 bases outside the gene matches. CDR3 DNA sequence: TGTGCCAGCAGCCCCCTAGGCGGGAGGGGCACAGATACGCAGTATTTT. Translation gives CASSPLGGRGTDTQYF.